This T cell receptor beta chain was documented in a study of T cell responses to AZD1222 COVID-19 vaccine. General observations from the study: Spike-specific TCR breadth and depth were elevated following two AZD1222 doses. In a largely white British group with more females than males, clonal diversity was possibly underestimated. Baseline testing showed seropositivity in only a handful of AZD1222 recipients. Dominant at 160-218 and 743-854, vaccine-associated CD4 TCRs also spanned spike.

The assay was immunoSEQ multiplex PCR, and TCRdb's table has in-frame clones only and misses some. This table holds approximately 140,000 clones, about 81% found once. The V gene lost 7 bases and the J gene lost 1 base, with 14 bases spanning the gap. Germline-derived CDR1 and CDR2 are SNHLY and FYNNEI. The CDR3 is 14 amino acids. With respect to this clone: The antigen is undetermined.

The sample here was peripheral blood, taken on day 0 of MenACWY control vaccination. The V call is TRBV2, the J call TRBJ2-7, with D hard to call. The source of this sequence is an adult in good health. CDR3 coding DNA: TGTGCCAGCATTGGGGATGTGAAATCCTACGAGCAGTACGTC. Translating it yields CASIGDVKSYEQYV.